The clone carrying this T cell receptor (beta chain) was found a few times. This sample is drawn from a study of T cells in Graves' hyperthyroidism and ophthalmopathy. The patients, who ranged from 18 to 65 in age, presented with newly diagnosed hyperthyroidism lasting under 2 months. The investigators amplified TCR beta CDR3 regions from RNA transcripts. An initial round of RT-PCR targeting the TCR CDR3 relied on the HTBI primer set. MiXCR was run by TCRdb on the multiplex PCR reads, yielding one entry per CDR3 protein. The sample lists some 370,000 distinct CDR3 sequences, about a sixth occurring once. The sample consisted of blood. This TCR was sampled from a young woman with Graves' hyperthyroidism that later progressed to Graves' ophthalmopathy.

CDR3 coding DNA: TGTGCCAGCAGTGGTGGGACAGGGGGGACCAATCAGCCCCAGCATTTT. Its translation is CASSGGTGGTNQPQHF. The gene calls are TRBV5-5 and TRBJ1-5; TRBD1 matches at 11 bases. V gave up 5 bases and J gave up 3 bases; unmatched junction bases: 7. The germline gives CDR1 SGHKS, CDR2 YYEKEE (reference sequence). There are 16 residues in the CDR3.